The clone carrying this TCR beta chain came up a few times. As yet, its antigen is unknown. J lost 0 bases, V lost 2 bases, and 10 bases had no gene match. Germline CDR1 reads MNHEY; CDR2 reads SMNVEV (reference sequence). The CDR3 is 17 amino acids. This record belongs to a study of beta chain features in type 1 diabetes. Study-level results: Relative to healthy donors, patients appeared to have naive, central memory and Treg TCRB repertoires that were more similar.

The investigators reverse transcribed all of the isolated RNA, so they sequenced expressed TCRB transcripts. TCRdb's copy holds only in-frame clones and misses some; the assay was immunoSEQ multiplex PCR. The sample includes about 130,000 clones, around a tenth seen only once; the top ten take 0.55% to 0.85%. This clonotype was sampled from a man aged 18 to 30 in good health. Input material: central memory CD4+ T cells from blood. This rearrangement joins TRBV27 to TRBJ2-7; 7 bases are shared with TRBD1. The CDR3 loop reads CASSLRVGGRSSYEQYF. The CDR3 coding sequence is TGTGCCAGCAGTTTAAGGGTAGGGGGCCGGAGCTCCTACGAGCAGTACTTC.